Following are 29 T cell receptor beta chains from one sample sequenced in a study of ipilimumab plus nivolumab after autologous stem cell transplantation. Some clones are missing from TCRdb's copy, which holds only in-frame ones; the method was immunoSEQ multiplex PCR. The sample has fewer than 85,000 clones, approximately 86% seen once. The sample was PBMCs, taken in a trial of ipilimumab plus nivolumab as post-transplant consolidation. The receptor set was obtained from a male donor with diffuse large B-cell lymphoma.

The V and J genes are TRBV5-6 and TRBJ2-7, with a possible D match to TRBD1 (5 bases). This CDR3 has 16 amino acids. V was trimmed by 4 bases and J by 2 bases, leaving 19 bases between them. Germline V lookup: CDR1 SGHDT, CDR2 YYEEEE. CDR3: CASSPLQGGRAYEQYF. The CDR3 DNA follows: TGTGCCAGCAGCCCACTGCAGGGTGGCAGGGCCTACGAGCAGTACTTC. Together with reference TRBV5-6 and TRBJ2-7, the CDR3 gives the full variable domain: DAGVTQSPTHLIKTRGQQVTLRCSPKSGHDTVSWYQQALGQGPQFIFQYYEEEERQRGNFPDRFSGHQFPNYSSELNVNALLLGDSALYLCASSPLQGGRAYEQYFGPGTRLTVT.

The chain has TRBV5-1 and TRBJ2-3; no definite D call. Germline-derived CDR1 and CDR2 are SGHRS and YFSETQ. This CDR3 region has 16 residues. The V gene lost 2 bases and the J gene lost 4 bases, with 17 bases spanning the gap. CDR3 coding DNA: TGCGCCAGCAGCTTCGGAGAACACACGCCCCCAGATACGCAGTATTTT. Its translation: CASSFGEHTPPDTQYF.

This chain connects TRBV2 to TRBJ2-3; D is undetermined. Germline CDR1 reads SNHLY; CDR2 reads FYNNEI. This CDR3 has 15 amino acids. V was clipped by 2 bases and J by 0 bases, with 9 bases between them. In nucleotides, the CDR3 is TGTGCCAGCAGTGAATTGAGTGCTAGCACAGATACGCAGTATTTT. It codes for CASSELSASTDTQYF.

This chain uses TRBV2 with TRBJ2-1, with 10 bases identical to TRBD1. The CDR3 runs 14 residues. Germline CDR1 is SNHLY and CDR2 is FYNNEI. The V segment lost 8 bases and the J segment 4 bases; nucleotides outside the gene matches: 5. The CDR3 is CASAGTGAYNEQFF. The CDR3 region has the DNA TGTGCCAGCGCTGGGACAGGGGCTTACAATGAGCAGTTCTTC.

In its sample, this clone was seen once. The CDR3 loop reads CASSVRTETYEQYF. The CDR3 nucleotides read TGCGCCAGCAGCGTCAGGACAGAAACCTACGAGCAGTACTTC. This chain links TRBV5-1 with TRBJ2-7, with D maybe TRBD1 (6 bases). Germline-derived CDR1 and CDR2 are SGHRS and YFSETQ. V was cut by 4 bases and J by 2 bases, with 13 bases left in between. The CDR3 runs 14 residues.

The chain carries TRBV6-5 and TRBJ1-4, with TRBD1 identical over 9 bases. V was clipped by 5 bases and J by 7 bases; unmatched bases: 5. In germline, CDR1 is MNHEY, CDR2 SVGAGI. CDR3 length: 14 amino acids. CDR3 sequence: CASSPQQGAEKLFF. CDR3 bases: TGTGCCAGCAGTCCCCAACAGGGGGCTGAAAAACTGTTTTTT.

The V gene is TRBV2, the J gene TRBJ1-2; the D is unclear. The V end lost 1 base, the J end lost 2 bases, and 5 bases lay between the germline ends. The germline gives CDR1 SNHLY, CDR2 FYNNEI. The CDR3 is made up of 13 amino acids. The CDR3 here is CASSEEVNYGYTF. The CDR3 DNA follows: TGTGCCAGCAGTGAAGAGGTGAACTATGGCTACACCTTC.

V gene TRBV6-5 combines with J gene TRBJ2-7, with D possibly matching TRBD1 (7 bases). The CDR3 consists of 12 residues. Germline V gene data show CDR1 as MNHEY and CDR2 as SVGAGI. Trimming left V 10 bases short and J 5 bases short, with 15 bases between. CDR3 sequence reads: CATRGVAHEQYF. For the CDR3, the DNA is TGTGCCACCAGGGGGGTCGCCCACGAGCAGTACTTC.

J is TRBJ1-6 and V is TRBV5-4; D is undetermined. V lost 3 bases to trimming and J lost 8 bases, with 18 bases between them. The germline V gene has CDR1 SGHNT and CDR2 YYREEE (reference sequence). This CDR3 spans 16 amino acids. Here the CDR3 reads CASSSKKGLMDSPLHF. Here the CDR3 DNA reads TGTGCCAGCAGCTCCAAAAAAGGGCTTATGGATTCACCCCTCCACTTT.

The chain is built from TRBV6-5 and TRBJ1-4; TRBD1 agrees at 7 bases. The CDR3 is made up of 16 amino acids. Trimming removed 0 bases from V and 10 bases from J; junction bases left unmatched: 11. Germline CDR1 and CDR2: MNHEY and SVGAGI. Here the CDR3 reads CASSYSNNRGGVKLFF. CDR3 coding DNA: TGTGCCAGCAGTTACTCGAACAACAGGGGTGGCGTAAAACTGTTTTTT.

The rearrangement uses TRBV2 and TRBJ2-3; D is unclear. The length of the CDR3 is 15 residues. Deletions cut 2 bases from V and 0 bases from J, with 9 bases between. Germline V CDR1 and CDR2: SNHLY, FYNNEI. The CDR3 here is CASSELVTSTDTQYF. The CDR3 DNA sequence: TGTGCCAGCAGTGAACTAGTAACTAGCACAGATACGCAGTATTTT.

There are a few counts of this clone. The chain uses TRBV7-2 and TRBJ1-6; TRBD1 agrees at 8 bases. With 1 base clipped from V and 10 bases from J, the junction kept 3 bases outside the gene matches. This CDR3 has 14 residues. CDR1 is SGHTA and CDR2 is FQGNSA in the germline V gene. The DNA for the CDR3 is TGTGCCAGCAGCTTAGAGGGACAGGTCTCACCCCTCCACTTT. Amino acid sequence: CASSLEGQVSPLHF.

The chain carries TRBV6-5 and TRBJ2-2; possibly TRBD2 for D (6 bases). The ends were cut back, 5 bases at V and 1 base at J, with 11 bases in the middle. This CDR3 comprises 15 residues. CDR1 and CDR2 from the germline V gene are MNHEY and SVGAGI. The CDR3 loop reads CASSQRRGNTGELFF. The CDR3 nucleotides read TGTGCCAGCAGTCAAAGGCGGGGGAACACCGGGGAGCTGTTTTTT.

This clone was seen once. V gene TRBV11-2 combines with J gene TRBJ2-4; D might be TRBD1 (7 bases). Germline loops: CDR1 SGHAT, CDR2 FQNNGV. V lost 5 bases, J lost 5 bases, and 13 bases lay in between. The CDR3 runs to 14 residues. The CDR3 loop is CASSPIRGENIQYF. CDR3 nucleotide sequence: TGTGCCAGCAGCCCCATCAGGGGGGAAAACATTCAGTACTTC. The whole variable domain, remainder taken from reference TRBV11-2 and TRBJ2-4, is EAGVAQSPRYKIIEKRQSVAFWCNPISGHATLYWYQQILGQGPKLLIQFQNNGVVDDSQLPKDRFSAERLKGVDSTLKIQPAKLEDSAVYLCASSPIRGENIQYFGAGTRLSVL.

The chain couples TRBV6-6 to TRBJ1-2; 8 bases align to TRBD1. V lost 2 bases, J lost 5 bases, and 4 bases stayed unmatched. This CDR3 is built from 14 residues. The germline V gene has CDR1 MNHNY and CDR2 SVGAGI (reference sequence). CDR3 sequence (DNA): TGTGCCAGCAGTTACAAGGGACAGGATTATGGCTACACCTTC. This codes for CASSYKGQDYGYTF.

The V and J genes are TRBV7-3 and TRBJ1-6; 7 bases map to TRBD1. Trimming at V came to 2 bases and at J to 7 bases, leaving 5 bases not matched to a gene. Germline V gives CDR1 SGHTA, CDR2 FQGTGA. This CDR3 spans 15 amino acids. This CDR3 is CASSLAGGLNSPLHF. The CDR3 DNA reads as TGTGCCAGCAGCTTAGCAGGGGGATTGAATTCACCCCTCCACTTT.

The CDR3 spells CASSLGSSEKLFF. CDR3 DNA: TGCGCCAGCAGCTTGGGTTCCTCGGAAAAACTGTTTTTT. The chain uses TRBV5-1 and TRBJ1-4; D not resolved. Germline CDR1 and CDR2: SGHRS and YFSETQ. The CDR3 length is 13 residues. V dropped 0 bases and J dropped 8 bases, with 8 bases sitting between them.

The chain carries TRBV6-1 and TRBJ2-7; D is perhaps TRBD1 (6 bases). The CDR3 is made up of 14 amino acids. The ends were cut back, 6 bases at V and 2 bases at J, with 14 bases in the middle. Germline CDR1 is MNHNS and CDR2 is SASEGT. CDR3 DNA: TGTGCCAGCAGAACCGACAGGATTCCCTACGAGCAGTACTTC. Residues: CASRTDRIPYEQYF.

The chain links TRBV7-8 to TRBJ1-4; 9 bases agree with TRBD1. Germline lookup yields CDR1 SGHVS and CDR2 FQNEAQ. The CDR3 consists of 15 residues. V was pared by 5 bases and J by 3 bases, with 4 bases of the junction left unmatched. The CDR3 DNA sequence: TGTGCCAGCAGCAGACGGACAGGGGCTAATGAAAAACTGTTTTTT. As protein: CASSRRTGANEKLFF.

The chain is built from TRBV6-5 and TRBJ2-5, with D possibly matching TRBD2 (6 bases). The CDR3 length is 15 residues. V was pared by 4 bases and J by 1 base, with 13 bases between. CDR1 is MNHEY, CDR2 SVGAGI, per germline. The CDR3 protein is CASSFGSGPQETQYF. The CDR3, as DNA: TGTGCCAGCAGTTTTGGTAGCGGCCCCCAAGAGACCCAGTACTTC.

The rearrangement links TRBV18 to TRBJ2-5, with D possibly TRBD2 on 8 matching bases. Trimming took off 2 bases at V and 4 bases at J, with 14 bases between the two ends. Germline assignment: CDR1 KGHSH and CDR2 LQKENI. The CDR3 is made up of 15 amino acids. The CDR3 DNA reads TGTGCCAGCTCACCAGGACTAGCAGGGGGAGAGACCCAGTACTTC. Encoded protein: CASSPGLAGGETQYF.

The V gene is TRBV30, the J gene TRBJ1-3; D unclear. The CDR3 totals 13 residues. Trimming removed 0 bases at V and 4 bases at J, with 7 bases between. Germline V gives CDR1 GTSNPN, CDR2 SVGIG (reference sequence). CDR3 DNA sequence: TGTGCCTGGAGTGTATTGCGGGGAAACACCATATATTTT. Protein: CAWSVLRGNTIYF.

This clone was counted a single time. In nucleotides, the CDR3 is TGTGCCAGTAGTATTATACTAGCCTTACCCTACTACAATGAGCAGTTCTTC. Translation: CASSIILALPYYNEQFF. The chain carries TRBV19 and TRBJ2-1; D may be TRBD2 (6 bases). The CDR3 totals 17 residues. The germline V gene has CDR1 LNHDA and CDR2 SQIVND (reference sequence). Trimming removed 3 bases at V and 3 bases at J, with 18 bases between.

CDR3 bases: TGTGCCAGCAGCCAAGAGTGGCCGTCGACTAGAAGCACAGATACGCAGTATTTT. Translating gives CASSQEWPSTRSTDTQYF. This chain links TRBV4-2 with TRBJ2-3, with D possibly TRBD2 on 6 matching bases. This CDR3 has 18 residues. Looked up from germline, CDR1 is LGHNA and CDR2 is YNFKEQ. V dropped 0 bases and J dropped 0 bases, with 16 bases sitting between them.

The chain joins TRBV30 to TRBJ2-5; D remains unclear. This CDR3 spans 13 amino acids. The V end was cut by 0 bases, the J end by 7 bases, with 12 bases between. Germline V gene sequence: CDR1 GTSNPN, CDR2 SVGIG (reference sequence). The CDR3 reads CAWSVQRTGTQYF. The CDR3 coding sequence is TGTGCCTGGAGTGTACAGCGAACGGGGACCCAGTACTTC.

The CDR3 DNA reads as TGTGCCAGCAGCTCCCCGCGAGGGACACTACTCTACGAGCAGTACTTC. It is translated as CASSSPRGTLLYEQYF. The chain is built from TRBV7-9 and TRBJ2-7; maybe TRBD1 (6 bases). This CDR3 has 16 amino acids. V was cut by 4 bases and J by 3 bases, with 19 bases left in between. CDR1 SEHNR and CDR2 FQNEAQ come from the germline V gene (reference sequence). Full variable domain (outside the CDR3, taken from reference TRBV7-9 and TRBJ2-7): DTGVSQNPRHKITKRGQNVTFRCDPISEHNRLYWYRQTLGQGPEFLTYFQNEAQLEKSRLLSDRFSAERPKGSFSTLEIQRTEQGDSAMYLCASSSPRGTLLYEQYFGPGTRLTVT.

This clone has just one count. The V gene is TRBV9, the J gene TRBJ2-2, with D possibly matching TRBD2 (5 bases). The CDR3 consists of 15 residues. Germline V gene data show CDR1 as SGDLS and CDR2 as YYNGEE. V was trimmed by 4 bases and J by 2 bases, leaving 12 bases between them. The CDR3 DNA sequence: TGTGCCAGCAGCAACCGGGATACCAACACCGGGGAGCTGTTTTTT. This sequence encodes CASSNRDTNTGELFF.

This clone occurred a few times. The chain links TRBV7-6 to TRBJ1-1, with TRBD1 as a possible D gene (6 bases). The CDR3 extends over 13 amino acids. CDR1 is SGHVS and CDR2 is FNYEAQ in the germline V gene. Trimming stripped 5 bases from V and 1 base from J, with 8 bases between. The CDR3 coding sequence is TGTGCCAGCAGCGCACAGGGGAACACTGAAGCTTTCTTT. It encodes CASSAQGNTEAFF. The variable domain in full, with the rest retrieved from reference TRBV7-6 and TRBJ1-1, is GAGVSQSPRYKVTKRGQDVALRCDPISGHVSLYWYRQALGQGPEFLTYFNYEAQQDKSGLPNDRFSAERPEGSISTLTIQRTEQRDSAMYRCASSAQGNTEAFFGQGTRLTVV.

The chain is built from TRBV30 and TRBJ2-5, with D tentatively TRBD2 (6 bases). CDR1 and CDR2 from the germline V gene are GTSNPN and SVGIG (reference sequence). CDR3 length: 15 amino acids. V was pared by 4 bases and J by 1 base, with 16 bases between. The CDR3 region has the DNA TGTGCCTGGACCCTCGGGGGACTCCGCCAAGAGACCCAGTACTTC. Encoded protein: CAWTLGGLRQETQYF. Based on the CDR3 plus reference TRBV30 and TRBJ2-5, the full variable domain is SQTIHQWPATLVQPVGSPLSLECTVEGTSNPNLYWYRQAAGRGLQLLFYSVGIGQISSEVPQNLSASRPQDRQFILSSKKLLLSDSGFYLCAWTLGGLRQETQYFGPGTRLLVL.